One and the same sample provided the 2 T cell receptor beta chains below, sequenced in a study of blood T cell repertoires in COVID-19. The table came from immunoSEQ multiplex PCR; TCRdb's copy has only in-frame clones and leaves some out. Of 120,000 or so clones in the sample, roughly 88% were seen once. The specimen was peripheral blood. The receptors derive from a man between 50 and 59 years old with acute or convalescent COVID-19.

This rearrangement joins TRBV19 to TRBJ2-1; 9 positions agree with TRBD2. J gave up 8 bases and V 3 bases, and 11 bases lay outside the gene matches. The CDR3 consists of 16 residues. Germline CDR1 is LNHDA and CDR2 is SQIVND (reference sequence). The CDR3 region is CASSMSALAGRYEQFF. Written as DNA, the CDR3 is TGTGCCAGTAGTATGTCGGCGCTAGCGGGACGCTATGAGCAGTTCTTC.

V gene TRBV2 combines with J gene TRBJ2-7, with 10 bases aligning to TRBD2. Germline loops: CDR1 SNHLY, CDR2 FYNNEI. The V gene end was trimmed by 7 bases and the J gene end by 12 bases; junction bases not matched to a gene: 12. The CDR3 length is 13 residues. The DNA of the CDR3 is TGTGCCAGCACACCGCCGGGAGCGGGAGGGGGGTACTTC. The encoded protein is CASTPPGAGGGYF.